This passage covers 13 T cell receptor beta chains from one sample sequenced in a study of CD8 T cells in ankylosing spondylitis. Via MiXCR, TCRdb re-called the 5' RACE reads, giving one row per CDR3 protein. Among some 140,000 distinct CDR3 sequences listed, roughly 8.8% were seen once. What was sequenced was synovial fluid, either unsorted or a sorted T cell fraction (not recorded which). The receptors were sampled from a male donor with ankylosing spondylitis.

This clonotype was seen a handful of times. The chain has TRBV5-8 and TRBJ1-6; a possible D gene is TRBD1 (6 bases). V was pared by 0 bases and J by 8 bases, with 9 bases between. The CDR3 contains 14 residues. Germline CDR1 and CDR2: SGHTS and YDEGEE. This CDR3 reads CASSLAGQYSPLHF. CDR3 DNA sequence: TGTGCCAGCAGCTTGGCGGGACAATATTCACCCCTCCACTTT.

This chain connects TRBV29-1 to TRBJ2-7; 8 nucleotides line up with TRBD2. The CDR3 sequence is 12 residues long. Germline V gene sequence: CDR1 SQVTM, CDR2 ANQGSEA. Unmatched junction bases numbered 4, after V lost 5 bases and J lost 4 bases. CDR3 residues: CSVLAGPYEQYF. CDR3 DNA sequence: TGCAGCGTTTTAGCGGGACCTTACGAGCAGTACTTC.

This clonotype was found a few times. V gene TRBV19 combines with J gene TRBJ1-5; D possibly corresponds to TRBD1 (6 bases). CDR3 length: 14 amino acids. The V gene's germline CDR1 is LNHDA and CDR2 SQIVND (reference sequence). Between the trimmed V and J ends, which lost 5 bases and 0 bases, there was a span of 8 bases. The CDR3 nucleotides are TGTGCCAGTAGTCGGACAGCTAGCAATCAGCCCCAGCATTTT. As protein: CASSRTASNQPQHF.

This clonotype has ten or more counts. The chain combines TRBV4-1 with TRBJ2-7; 9 nucleotides agree with TRBD1. Germline V gene sequence: CDR1 MGHRA, CDR2 YSYEKL. The J segment lost 1 base and the V segment lost 4 bases, leaving 5 bases of the junction unmatched. The CDR3 runs 15 residues. CDR3 loop: CASSREGQGSYEQYF. In nucleotides, the CDR3 is TGCGCCAGCAGCCGAGAGGGACAGGGTTCCTACGAGCAGTACTTC.

The chain links TRBV5-6 to TRBJ2-3, with a possible D match to TRBD1 (5 bases). V was shortened by 3 bases and J by 6 bases, with 8 bases between the two germline ends. Germline V gene data show CDR1 as SGHDT and CDR2 as YYEEEE. This CDR3 is 12 amino acids long. The CDR3 DNA follows: TGTGCCAGCAGCTGGGGCTGGGATACGCAGTATTTT. This encodes CASSWGWDTQYF.

This clonotype was recorded many times. The J gene is TRBJ1-5, the V gene TRBV6-5, with D hard to call. V was trimmed by 0 bases and J by 4 bases, leaving 7 bases between them. Germline V gene lookup returns CDR1 MNHEY and CDR2 SVGAGI. The CDR3 consists of 14 residues. The CDR3 DNA reads as TGTGCCAGCAGTTACTCAGAAGAAAATCAGCCCCAGCATTTT. Its protein product is CASSYSEENQPQHF.

This clonotype came up many times. The chain carries TRBV6-1 and TRBJ1-5; D is possibly TRBD1 (5 bases). The CDR3 is made up of 16 amino acids. The germline V and J ends were trimmed by 1 base and 9 bases, with 19 bases remaining between them. The germline V gene encodes CDR1 MNHNS and CDR2 SASEGT. CDR3: CASSEGWAGRGRPQHF. The CDR3 coding sequence is TGTGCCAGCAGTGAAGGATGGGCCGGGAGGGGTCGGCCCCAGCATTTT.

This clonotype was counted only a few times. An end of the junction differs from the germline gene, which may be a read error. This sequence joins TRBV20-1 and TRBJ2-1; a weak D match, TRBD2 (6 bases). This CDR3 is 17 amino acids long. Germline CDR1 is DFQATT and CDR2 is SNEGSKA (reference sequence). CDR3 region: CCARVLEGGPDWNEQFF. The CDR3 DNA reads as TGCTGTGCTAGAGTCTTGGAGGGAGGCCCAGATTGGAATGAGCAGTTCTTC.

In its sample, this clonotype was seen many times. This sequence joins TRBV7-2 and TRBJ2-3, with D unresolved. Germline V gene lookup returns CDR1 SGHTA and CDR2 FQGNSA. The CDR3 is 13 amino acids. Trimming shortened V by 7 bases and J by 6 bases, and 14 bases separated the two germline ends. The DNA for the CDR3 is TGTGCCAGCACCGCTCAAGGCTGGGATACGCAGTATTTT. Translating it yields CASTAQGWDTQYF.

CDR3 DNA sequence: TGTGCCAGCAGTTACCGTGACAGATTTGAAGCTTTCTTT. Amino acid sequence: CASSYRDRFEAFF. The chain joins TRBV6-5 to TRBJ1-1; TRBD1 might be the D (5 bases). The V gene's germline CDR1 is MNHEY and CDR2 SVGAGI. This CDR3 spans 13 amino acids. V was clipped by 2 bases and J by 7 bases, with 11 bases between them.

This clonotype was picked up a small number of times. V usage is TRBV7-6 and J usage is TRBJ2-1; 8 positions match TRBD2. J was trimmed by 9 bases and V by 5 bases; bases with no gene match: 3. This CDR3 has 12 amino acids. Germline lookup yields CDR1 SGHVS and CDR2 FNYEAQ. The CDR3 nucleotides are TGTGCCAGCAGCCCGAGCGGGGGTGAGCAGTTCTTC. It translates to CASSPSGGEQFF. The full variable domain, completed using reference TRBV7-6 and TRBJ2-1, is GAGVSQSPRYKVTKRGQDVALRCDPISGHVSLYWYRQALGQGPEFLTYFNYEAQQDKSGLPNDRFSAERPEGSISTLTIQRTEQRDSAMYRCASSPSGGEQFFGPGTRLTVL.

This clonotype was observed a few times. The CDR3 loop reads CASCLTDSNEKLFF. CDR3 nucleotide sequence: TGCGCCAGCTGCCTTACAGATTCTAATGAAAAACTGTTTTTT. The rearrangement links TRBV5-1 to TRBJ1-4; the D is unclear. Germline-derived CDR1 and CDR2 are SGHRS and YFSETQ. This CDR3 spans 14 amino acids. Between the trimmed V and J ends, which lost 7 bases and 3 bases, there was a span of 13 bases. Looking up the rest from reference TRBV5-1 and TRBJ1-4 gives the full variable domain: KAGVTQTPRYLIKTRGQQVTLSCSPISGHRSVSWYQQTPGQGLQFLFEYFSETQRNKGNFPGRFSGRQFSNSRSEMNVSTLELGDSALYLCASCLTDSNEKLFFGSGTQLSVL.

This clonotype was seen ten or more times. The rearrangement joins TRBV4-3 to TRBJ1-2; 7 nucleotides align to TRBD1. CDR1 is LGHNA, CDR2 YSLEER, per germline. Trimming removed 7 bases from V and 3 bases from J; junction bases left unmatched: 11. The CDR3 totals 15 residues. Written as DNA, the CDR3 is TGCGCCAGCAACCTAGGCAGGGGGGCTGACTATGGCTACACCTTC. It yields the protein CASNLGRGADYGYTF.